This TCR beta chain originates from a study of molecular identifiers for immune sequencing clone quantification. The wider study: In replicates, the authors split RNA from around 20,000 or 100,000 naive CD8 cells five ways and sequenced four.

Remarks on this clonotype: Its antigen remains unknown. One end of the junction is discordant with germline, which a read error may explain.

Broader study findings: Barcode sharing among identical TCR molecules could make large clones appear smaller.

Per germline, CDR1 MDHEN and CDR2 SYDVKM. The CDR3 length is 13 residues. MiXCR was run by TCRdb on the PCR reads, yielding one entry per CDR3 protein. Of approximately 500,000 distinct CDR3 sequences listed, roughly 25% are singletons. The V gene is TRBV28, the J gene TRBJ2-7; D is undetermined. This sequence originates from a human donor in good health. Some libraries in this study had Jurkat cell RNA spiked in. Sequenced sample: naive CD8+ T cells from blood, with Jurkat cell RNA spiked in. Documented subset: FACS-sorted CD8+CD4-CCR7+CD45RA+ naive T cells. The DNA for the CDR3 is TGTGCCAGCAGTCCCCCTGTCGCCTACGTGCAGTACTTC. Translating gives CASSPPVAYVQYF.